The 25 T cell receptor beta chains below come from one sample, sequenced in a study of T cells in Graves' hyperthyroidism and ophthalmopathy. TCR beta CDR3 regions were amplified from RNA. First-round RT-PCR with HTBI primers amplified the TCR CDR3 region. TCRdb reprocessed the multiplex PCR reads via MiXCR and lists one record per CDR3 protein. The sample includes 540,000 or so distinct CDR3 sequences, about half of them seen just once. Sequencing was done on a sample of peripheral blood or thyroid tissue (not recorded which). These receptors all come from an adult woman with Graves' disease, either hyperthyroidism or ophthalmopathy (not recorded which).

The rearrangement joins TRBV6-5 to TRBJ1-6, with unresolved D. Germline CDR1 reads MNHEY; CDR2 reads SVGAGI. V lost 5 bases and J lost 14, with 13 bases in between. CDR3 length equals 12 residues. CDR3 sequence: CASSPTGLTLHF. CDR3 sequence (DNA): TGTGCCAGCAGTCCCACGGGTCTTACCCTCCACTTT.

The J gene is TRBJ1-2, the V gene TRBV12-3 or TRBV12-4; D not resolved. The CDR3 contains 12 residues. Trimming stripped 7 bases from V and 4 bases from J, with 10 bases between. As DNA, the CDR3 is TGTGCCAGCACCACCCCGGGCTATGGCTACACCTTC. Its translation: CASTTPGYGYTF.

The chain links TRBV7-6 to TRBJ1-4, with 7 positions matching TRBD1. The CDR3 is 15 residues long. The germline gives CDR1 SGHVS, CDR2 FNYEAQ. After removal of 6 bases from V and 3 bases from J, the junction contained 7 bases not matched to a gene. The CDR3 region has the DNA TGTGCCAGCAGGTCGAGGGGGCTGCCTAATGAAAAACTGTTTTTT. Encoded protein: CASRSRGLPNEKLFF.

This clonotype was seen just once. J is TRBJ2-7 and V is TRBV15; D is perhaps TRBD1 (5 bases). This CDR3 contains 17 residues. The V and J ends lost 2 bases and 3 bases respectively, with 20 bases between them. The germline V gene encodes CDR1 LNHNV and CDR2 YYDKDF (reference sequence). The CDR3 spells CATSRQTALGFYYEQYF. CDR3 DNA: TGTGCCACCAGCAGACAGACAGCACTGGGGTTTTACTACGAGCAGTACTTC.

This clonotype appeared many times. The rearrangement links TRBV2 to TRBJ1-4, with 8 bases aligning to TRBD1. The CDR3 extends over 15 amino acids. Germline V gives CDR1 SNHLY, CDR2 FYNNEI. J was trimmed by 6 bases and V by 3 bases; bases with no gene match: 6. CDR3 coding DNA: TGTGCCAGCAGTGAGGGTCAGGGGGCCTATGAAAAACTGTTTTTT. This gives the protein CASSEGQGAYEKLFF.

The chain carries TRBV15 and TRBJ1-2, with 7 bases aligning to TRBD1. Germline loops: CDR1 LNHNV, CDR2 YYDKDF (reference sequence). Losses at the gene ends were 1 base for V and 4 bases for J; bases not matched to a gene: 9. The CDR3 contains 16 residues. CDR3 bases: TGTGCCACCAGCAGAGCTGGGACAGTGGGCCTCTATGGCTACACCTTC. It codes for CATSRAGTVGLYGYTF.

The rearrangement links TRBV5-1 to TRBJ1-5, with 7 bases aligning to TRBD1. Germline values: CDR1 SGHRS, CDR2 YFSETQ. The J segment lost 3 bases and the V segment lost 7 bases, leaving 13 bases of the junction unmatched. This CDR3 is built from 16 residues. The CDR3 DNA follows: TGCGCCAGCGGCTCTAGACAGGGAAGGGCCAATCAGCCCCAGCATTTT. This encodes CASGSRQGRANQPQHF.

The V and J genes are TRBV10-2 and TRBJ1-5; D uncertain. This CDR3 spans 14 amino acids. Germline loops: CDR1 WSHSY, CDR2 SAAADI. Trimming shortened V by 6 bases and J by 0 bases, and 9 bases separated the two germline ends. In DNA form, the CDR3 reads TGCGCCAGCAGGGGCTGGGGTAGCAATCAGCCCCAGCATTTT. It encodes CASRGWGSNQPQHF.

The CDR3 DNA reads TGTGCCAGCAGCTTAGGGGGCGTCAAGCAGTACTTC. Protein sequence: CASSLGGVKQYF. The V gene is TRBV7-2, the J gene TRBJ2-7; the D gene is possibly TRBD1 (5 bases). Germline CDR1 SGHTA, CDR2 FQGNSA. Trimming removed 1 base from V and 8 bases from J, with 9 bases in between. There are 12 residues in the CDR3. Complete variable domain (other parts from reference TRBV7-2 and TRBJ2-7): GAGVSQSPSNKVTEKGKDVELRCDPISGHTALYWYRQSLGQGLEFLIYFQGNSAPDKSGLPSDRFSAERTGGSVSTLTIQRTQQEDSAVYLCASSLGGVKQYFGPGTRLTVT.

V is TRBV7-9 and J is TRBJ2-1; D not resolved. Germline CDR1 and CDR2: SEHNR and FQNEAQ (reference sequence). This CDR3 has 13 amino acids. V was cut by 5 bases and J by 6 bases, with 11 bases left in between. The CDR3 spells CASSPRASNEQFF. CDR3 DNA sequence: TGTGCCAGCAGCCCCCGGGCTTCCAATGAGCAGTTCTTC. The full variable domain, completed using reference TRBV7-9 and TRBJ2-1, is DTGVSQNPRHKITKRGQNVTFRCDPISEHNRLYWYRQTLGQGPEFLTYFQNEAQLEKSRLLSDRFSAERPKGSFSTLEIQRTEQGDSAMYLCASSPRASNEQFFGPGTRLTVL.

The chain employs TRBV10-3 and TRBJ1-1; 11 bases agree with TRBD1. CDR1 is ENHRY and CDR2 is SYGVKD in the germline V gene. V trimming: 3 bases; J trimming: 5 bases; junction bases outside the gene matches: 11. CDR3 length: 17 residues. The CDR3 region has the DNA TGTGCCATCAGTGATAGGACAGGGGGCCGAGGGAAAACTGAAGCTTTCTTT. Amino acid sequence: CAISDRTGGRGKTEAFF.

This clonotype was found many times. The chain uses TRBV19 and TRBJ1-5, with 7 bases lining up with TRBD1. The CDR3 is made up of 15 amino acids. Germline V gives CDR1 LNHDA, CDR2 SQIVND (reference sequence). The trim removed 1 base at V and 3 bases at J, leaving 3 bases unmatched. CDR3 DNA sequence: TGTGCCAGTAGTATAGGGACAGGCATCAATCAGCCCCAGCATTTT. Translation gives CASSIGTGINQPQHF.

V and J are TRBV2 and TRBJ1-2; D is undetermined. Germline CDR1 and CDR2: SNHLY and FYNNEI. The CDR3 contains 13 residues. V lost 1 base and J 4 bases, leaving 7 bases between the germline ends. CDR3 protein: CASSEESFYGYTF. CDR3 DNA: TGTGCCAGCAGTGAAGAGTCTTTCTATGGCTACACCTTC.

In its sample, this clonotype was seen a few times. J is TRBJ2-5 and V is TRBV29-1, with D perhaps TRBD1 or TRBD2 (5 bases each). V was shortened by 6 bases and J by 7 bases, with 12 bases between the two germline ends. This CDR3 spans 11 amino acids. CDR1 is SQVTM, CDR2 ANQGSEA, per germline. DNA for the CDR3: TGCAGCGTCCGGGACCCAGGGACCCAGTACTTC. Protein sequence: CSVRDPGTQYF.

This clonotype occurred many times. The rearrangement links TRBV12-3 or TRBV12-4 to TRBJ2-5, with 12 bases identical to TRBD2. CDR3 length: 14 amino acids. J gave up 4 bases and V 5 bases, and 2 bases lay outside the gene matches. This CDR3 is CASSEGLAGETQYF. The CDR3 DNA sequence: TGTGCCAGCAGTGAGGGACTAGCGGGAGAGACCCAGTACTTC.

This clonotype was seen many times. The rearrangement links TRBV9 to TRBJ1-1; 9 nucleotides line up with TRBD1. Germline V gives CDR1 SGDLS, CDR2 YYNGEE. The CDR3 loop spans 16 amino acids. After removal of 0 bases from V and 1 base from J, the junction contained 4 bases not matched to a gene. This CDR3 reads CASSVDTGGTNTEAFF. The DNA of the CDR3 is TGTGCCAGCAGCGTAGACACAGGGGGCACGAACACTGAAGCTTTCTTT.

This clonotype was picked up many times. V and J are TRBV5-6 and TRBJ1-2; 8 nucleotides match TRBD1. The CDR3 is 15 residues long. The germline gives CDR1 SGHDT, CDR2 YYEEEE. The V and J ends lost 4 bases and 4 bases, in that order; junction bases with no gene match: 9. In DNA, the CDR3 is TGTGCCAGCAGCACCGGGACAGGCAGTCTCTATGGCTACACCTTC. Translation: CASSTGTGSLYGYTF.

The chain employs TRBV7-9 and TRBJ2-1; D is possibly TRBD2 (6 bases). CDR3 length equals 14 residues. Germline V gene lookup returns CDR1 SEHNR and CDR2 FQNEAQ (reference sequence). The ends were cut back, 5 bases at V and 5 bases at J, with 13 bases in the middle. CDR3 DNA: TGTGCCAGCAGCCTCGAGGGACTCAACAATGAGCAGTTCTTC. It specifies CASSLEGLNNEQFF.

This clonotype was counted at least ten times. This sequence joins TRBV7-9 and TRBJ1-4; D unresolved. The CDR3 sequence is 11 residues long. Germline assignment: CDR1 SEHNR and CDR2 FQNEAQ (reference sequence). With 3 bases removed from V and 6 bases from J, the gap between germline ends came to 2 bases. The CDR3 here is CASSLYEKLFF. CDR3 nucleotide sequence: TGTGCCAGCAGCTTGTATGAAAAACTGTTTTTT.

This sequence joins TRBV6-5 and TRBJ1-1, with a weak D call TRBD1 (5 bases). This CDR3 has 15 residues. V gave up 5 bases and J gave up 1 base, with 14 bases separating them. Germline V CDR1 and CDR2: MNHEY, SVGAGI. CDR3 region: CASSPSGVPNTEAFF. In DNA form, the CDR3 reads TGTGCCAGCAGTCCATCGGGGGTTCCGAACACTGAAGCTTTCTTT.

At least ten counts were recorded for this clonotype. The chain uses TRBV12-3 or TRBV12-4 and TRBJ2-2; 8 positions agree with TRBD1. V was clipped by 0 bases and J by 5 bases; unmatched bases: 5. This CDR3 is built from 16 residues. The CDR3 bases are TGTGCCAGCAGTTTAGCGAGACAGGGGAGGACCGGGGAGCTGTTTTTT. Its protein product is CASSLARQGRTGELFF.

In this sample, this clonotype turned up a few times. The J gene is TRBJ2-5, the V gene TRBV20-1, with 12 nucleotides matching TRBD2. Germline V lookup: CDR1 DFQATT, CDR2 SNEGSKA (reference sequence). Losses at the gene ends were 6 bases for V and 6 bases for J; bases not matched to a gene: 8. This CDR3 is 14 amino acids long. The CDR3 bases are TGCAGTGCAATACTAGCGGGAGGTGTTCAGACCCAGTACTTC. Its protein product is CSAILAGGVQTQYF.

The chain uses TRBV7-8 and TRBJ2-6; D is possibly TRBD1 (6 bases). The CDR3 spans 16 residues. V was trimmed by 5 bases and J by 0 bases, leaving 11 bases between them. CDR1 is SGHVS and CDR2 is FQNEAQ in the germline V gene. As DNA, the CDR3 is TGTGCCAGCAGCACAGGACAGTTCTCTGGGGCCAACGTCCTGACTTTC. Protein: CASSTGQFSGANVLTF. Supplemented by reference TRBV7-8 and TRBJ2-6, the full variable domain reads GAGVSQSPRYKVAKRGQDVALRCDPISGHVSLFWYQQALGQGPEFLTYFQNEAQLDKSGLPSDRFFAERPEGSVSTLKIQRTQQEDSAVYLCASSTGQFSGANVLTFGAGSRLTVL.

This clonotype was seen once. The rearrangement links TRBV7-8 to TRBJ2-7, with D tentatively TRBD1 or TRBD2 (6 bases each). CDR3 length: 17 residues. V gave up 5 bases and J gave up 3 bases, with 23 bases separating them. Per germline, CDR1 SGHVS and CDR2 FQNEAQ. For the CDR3, the DNA is TGTGCCAGCAGCATCCTGGAGGGGGATGATCGAGTCTACGAGCAGTACTTC. As protein: CASSILEGDDRVYEQYF. Combining the CDR3 with reference TRBV7-8 and TRBJ2-7 gives the whole variable domain GAGVSQSPRYKVAKRGQDVALRCDPISGHVSLFWYQQALGQGPEFLTYFQNEAQLDKSGLPSDRFFAERPEGSVSTLKIQRTQQEDSAVYLCASSILEGDDRVYEQYFGPGTRLTVT.

There are many counts of this clonotype. J is TRBJ2-7 and V is TRBV9, with D perhaps matching TRBD1 (6 bases). The CDR3 extends over 14 amino acids. Germline-derived CDR1 and CDR2 are SGDLS and YYNGEE. V lost 10 bases and J lost 3, with 20 bases in between. Here the CDR3 DNA reads TGTGCCTCATCGACGGGCAGGGGTAGCTACGAGCAGTACTTC. Encoded protein: CASSTGRGSYEQYF. Filled out from reference TRBV9 and TRBJ2-7, the complete variable domain reads DSGVTQTPKHLITATGQRVTLRCSPRSGDLSVYWYQQSLDQGLQFLIQYYNGEERAKGNILERFSAQQFPDLHSELNLSSLELGDSALYFCASSTGRGSYEQYFGPGTRLTVT.